The TCR beta chain described here comes from a study of tumor-infiltrating lymphocytes in primary liver carcinoma. As for the study in general: Staging of the tumors gave T1-T3 N0M0, with widths of about 4 to 10 cm.

Notes on this clonotype: Its antigen is unidentified. This clone may be a read error of a much larger clone one base away.

The study extracted blood RNA from unsorted whole blood and also extracted germline DNA. Approximately 3.8 milliliters of peripheral blood were drawn preoperatively. Notes on the study in general: Left bulk and unsorted, the samples did not allow CD4+ and CD8+ repertoires to be compared.

The CDR3 is made up of 15 amino acids. CDR1 and CDR2 from the germline V gene are MNHEY and SVGAGI. cDNA specific to TCR beta was made from around 470 ng of total RNA, with a constant-region primer employed for priming. Libraries for TCR beta were built through three nested multiplex PCR rounds, which together made up a slightly modified ARM-PCR procedure. PCR rounds one and two used TRBV1-TRBV30 forward primers with a C-beta reverse primer for around 9 cycles each. TCRdb re-analysed the multiplex PCR reads in MiXCR, keeping a single row per CDR3 protein. The table lists 310,000 or so distinct CDR3 sequences, 65% of them singletons.

Sequencing was performed on peripheral blood. J is TRBJ2-7 and V is TRBV6-5, with 8 nucleotides matching TRBD1. This clonotype was obtained from a middle-aged man with primary liver carcinoma and hepatitis B virus infection. CDR3 sequence (DNA): TGTGCCAACAGTGGACAGGGTTTAGGGACCTACGAGCAGTACTTC. This encodes CANSGQGLGTYEQYF.